These T cell receptor beta chains were read from a single sample in a study of T cells after yellow fever vaccination. TCRdb ran MiXCR on the 5' RACE reads and lists one entry per CDR3 protein. Among about 85,000 distinct CDR3 sequences listed, roughly 14% were seen once. The input for sequencing was CD8+ T cells not binding an NS4B(214-222) dextramer, sorted from PBMCs, taken 21 days after the first yellow fever vaccination. Receptors originate from a man between 18 and 29 years old who received the YFV17D yellow fever vaccine. CDR3s include the opening cysteine and the closing phenylalanine or tryptophan. D genes are given only for firm matches. Rows may omit the clone size; those that give it use once, few, many or a size class.

V	size	D	J	CDR3	DNA
TRBV27	few	.	TRBJ2-7	CASSTMGTGSYEQYF	TGTGCCAGCTCTACAATGGGGACGGGCTCCTACGAGCAGTACTTC
TRBV12-3/TRBV12-4	few	.	TRBJ1-5	CASNSRGAGNQPQHF	TGTGCCAGCAATTCAAGGGGCGCTGGCAATCAGCCCCAGCATTTT
TRBV6-5	few	.	TRBJ1-2	CASSYQEFSYGYTF	TGTGCCAGCAGTTACCAGGAATTCAGCTATGGCTACACCTTC
TRBV4-3	.	TRBD2	TRBJ2-3	CASSARLAGGLTDTQYF	TGCGCCAGCAGCGCCCGACTAGCGGGGGGCCTCACAGATACGCAGTATTTT
TRBV19	.	.	TRBJ2-1	CASSPKTAAYNEQFF	TGTGCCAGTAGTCCAAAGACCGCCGCCTACAATGAGCAGTTCTTC
TRBV4-3	few	.	TRBJ1-4	CASSPRTREGEKLFF	TGCGCCAGCAGCCCGAGGACGCGGGAAGGGGAAAAACTGTTTTTT
TRBV12-3/TRBV12-4	few	TRBD2	TRBJ2-3	CASRDPGLAGATQYF	TGTGCCAGCAGGGATCCGGGACTAGCGGGAGCTACGCAGTATTTT
TRBV4-3	few	.	TRBJ2-7	CASSQVWQRDSYEQYF	TGCGCCAGCAGCCAGGTTTGGCAGCGAGATTCCTACGAGCAGTACTTC
TRBV7-2	.	.	TRBJ1-3	CASSARQAGNTIYF	TGTGCCAGCAGCGCCCGACAAGCTGGAAACACCATATATTTT
TRBV29-1	few	TRBD1	TRBJ2-5	CSVVTGGAGTQYF	TGCAGCGTTGTTACAGGGGGCGCGGGGACCCAGTACTTC
TRBV27	few	TRBD1	TRBJ2-1	CASSLLFPGTGVNEQFF	TGTGCCAGCAGTTTACTCTTCCCCGGGACAGGCGTGAATGAGCAGTTCTTC
TRBV6-2/TRBV6-3	few	TRBD1	TRBJ1-5	CAADGTASNQPQHF	TGTGCCGCGGACGGGACAGCTAGCAATCAGCCCCAGCATTTT
TRBV6-5	.	.	TRBJ2-3	CASSYEGTDTQYF	TGTGCCAGCAGTTACGAGGGAACAGATACGCAGTATTTT
TRBV12-3/TRBV12-4	few	.	TRBJ1-1	CASSLGHLGAFF	TGTGCCAGCAGTTTAGGGCATTTAGGAGCTTTCTTT
TRBV19	few	TRBD2	TRBJ2-3	CAIRSPGGVSTDTQYF	TGTGCCATCAGGTCCCCCGGGGGGGTTAGCACAGATACGCAGTATTTT
TRBV12-5	.	.	TRBJ1-5	CASGSASNQPQHF	TGTGCTAGTGGTTCGGCGAGCAATCAGCCCCAGCATTTT
TRBV4-1	few	.	TRBJ2-5	CASSYGGYQETQYF	TGCGCCAGCAGCTACGGGGGTTACCAAGAGACCCAGTACTTC
TRBV20-1	few	TRBD1	TRBJ1-5	CSARPRGLRQPQHF	TGCAGTGCTAGACCCAGGGGGCTTCGTCAGCCCCAGCATTTT
TRBV6-5	.	TRBD1	TRBJ2-2	CASSYSATGRPGELFF	TGTGCCAGCAGTTACTCGGCGACAGGGAGACCCGGGGAGCTGTTTTTT
TRBV7-9	.	.	TRBJ2-1	CASSFASGRYNEQFF	TGTGCCAGCAGCTTCGCGTCAGGGCGCTACAATGAGCAGTTCTTC
TRBV11-1	.	.	TRBJ2-1	CASSFEFGSGNEQFF	TGTGCCAGCAGCTTTGAGTTTGGGTCGGGGAATGAGCAGTTCTTC
TRBV5-1	.	TRBD2	TRBJ2-3	CASSLDPSGGATDTQYF	TGCGCCAGCAGCTTGGACCCTAGCGGGGGGGCAACAGATACGCAGTATTTT
TRBV5-1	few	.	TRBJ2-4	CASSLGGGRDIQYF	TGCGCCAGCAGCTTAGGAGGGGGCCGGGACATTCAGTACTTC
TRBV11-2	few	.	TRBJ2-5	CAIRWPNKETQYF	TGTGCCATCCGGTGGCCCAATAAAGAGACCCAGTACTTC
TRBV6-2/TRBV6-3	few	TRBD2	TRBJ2-5	CASSATSSGTQYF	TGTGCCAGCAGCGCGACTAGCTCTGGGACCCAGTACTTC
TRBV3-1	.	.	TRBJ1-1	CASSPQGSTEAFF	TGTGCCAGCAGCCCTCAGGGGAGCACTGAAGCTTTCTTT
TRBV7-3	few	.	TRBJ2-1	CASSLFPVRGYEQFF	TGTGCCAGCAGCTTATTTCCCGTCAGGGGCTATGAGCAGTTCTTC
TRBV11-1	few	.	TRBJ2-1	CASSLARGGLSNEQFF	TGTGCCAGCAGCTTAGCAAGGGGGGGCCTTAGCAATGAGCAGTTCTTC
TRBV24-1	.	TRBD2	TRBJ2-3	CATSDFGGGAPDTQYF	TGTGCCACCAGTGATTTCGGCGGGGGGGCCCCAGATACGCAGTATTTT
TRBV18	.	.	TRBJ1-2	CASSPSGTLYGYTF	TGTGCCAGCTCACCAAGCGGGACCTTGTATGGCTACACCTTC
TRBV6-1	.	.	TRBJ1-2	CAWIAGADNYGYTF	TGTGCCTGGATTGCGGGGGCGGATAACTATGGCTACACCTTC
TRBV7-9	.	TRBD1	TRBJ2-3	CASSWSTGTGLYTQYF	TGTGCCAGCAGCTGGAGTACCGGGACAGGCCTCTATACGCAGTATTTT
TRBV7-9	.	TRBD1	TRBJ2-1	CASSPKDRGKGDEQFF	TGTGCCAGCAGCCCGAAGGACAGGGGGAAGGGGGATGAGCAGTTCTTC
TRBV28	many	.	TRBJ2-1	CASSFVNGPGEQFF	TGTGCCAGCAGTTTTGTTAACGGCCCCGGTGAGCAGTTCTTC
TRBV20-1	few	.	TRBJ1-5	CSARDMRENQPQHF	TGCAGTGCTAGAGACATGAGGGAAAATCAGCCCCAGCATTTT
TRBV29-1	.	.	TRBJ2-1	CSVGTGTVRFF	.
TRBV5-5	few	TRBD1	TRBJ1-2	CASSWTGIPGYTF	TGTGCCAGCAGCTGGACAGGGATTCCTGGCTACACCTTC
TRBV23-1	.	.	TRBJ2-5	CASSLKGIGVESVETQYF	TGCGCCAGCAGCCTAAAAGGGATCGGGGTAGAATCAGTGGAGACCCAGTACTTC
TRBV5-6	.	.	TRBJ1-5	CASSFQGYFQPQHF	TGTGCCAGCAGCTTTCAGGGTTACTTCCAGCCCCAGCATTTT
TRBV6-1	few	.	TRBJ1-6	CASGGGPYSPLHF	TGTGCCAGCGGTGGCGGACCATATTCACCCCTCCACTTT
TRBV20-1	few	TRBD2	TRBJ2-7	CSAQPGLAGGYEQYF	TGCAGCGCACAGCCCGGACTAGCGGGGGGGTACGAGCAGTACTTC
TRBV20-1	few	.	TRBJ2-1	CSAPIGPPFRDEQFF	TGCAGTGCGCCCATTGGTCCCCCCTTCAGGGATGAGCAGTTCTTC
TRBV24-1	.	.	TRBJ1-5	CATIFRNDQPQHF	TGTGCCACCATTTTCCGGAACGATCAGCCCCAGCATTTT
TRBV29-1	.	.	TRBJ2-3	CSVEGAARYTDTQYF	TGCAGCGTTGAAGGGGCGGCGCGGTACACAGATACGCAGTATTTT
TRBV20-1	few	TRBD2	TRBJ2-1	CSAPRGGWDEQFF	TGCAGTGCCCCGCGGGGGGGTTGGGATGAGCAGTTCTTC
TRBV11-3	.	.	TRBJ2-5	CASSLSRDHQETQYF	TGTGCCAGCAGCTTATCCCGGGACCACCAAGAGACCCAGTACTTC
TRBV20-1	few	.	TRBJ2-1	CSARDAGAGEQFF	TGCAGTGCTAGAGATGCAGGGGCAGGGGAGCAGTTCTTC
TRBV11-2	few	.	TRBJ2-7	CASSLPPSEQYF	TGTGCCAGCAGCCTCCCCCCCTCCGAGCAGTACTTC
TRBV11-3	.	TRBD1	TRBJ2-1	CASRAGGGGEQFF	TGTGCCAGCAGGGCAGGGGGTGGCGGTGAGCAGTTCTTC
TRBV9	few	TRBD2	TRBJ2-1	CASSVSGGLNEQFF	TGTGCCAGCAGCGTATCCGGGGGGTTGAATGAGCAGTTCTTC
TRBV10-2	.	TRBD1	TRBJ2-7	CASTWIRTGGYEQYF	TGCGCCAGCACCTGGATAAGGACAGGGGGATACGAGCAGTACTTC
TRBV7-6	few	TRBD1	TRBJ1-3	CASSRGQGTGNTIYF	TGTGCCAGCAGCCGGGGACAGGGTACTGGAAACACCATATATTTT
TRBV11-2	.	.	TRBJ2-3	CASILGEMNTQYF	TGTGCCAGCATCTTGGGGGAGATGAATACGCAGTATTTT
TRBV28	.	.	TRBJ2-2	CASSWTATGELFF	TGTGCCAGCAGTTGGACAGCCACCGGGGAGCTGTTTTTT
TRBV9	.	TRBD2	TRBJ2-3	CASSGGGGFTDTQYF	TGTGCCAGCAGCGGCGGCGGGGGGTTCACAGATACGCAGTATTTT
TRBV29-1	few	.	TRBJ1-2	CSVEGAFYGYTF	TGCAGCGTTGAGGGGGCGTTCTATGGCTACACCTTC